This T cell receptor beta chain came from a study of molecular identifiers for immune sequencing clone quantification. This clonotype appeared many times. From the PCR reads, TCRdb called clonotypes with MiXCR, one entry per CDR3 protein. This table has tens of thousands of distinct CDR3 sequences, around 19% appearing once. The specimen was naive CD8+ T cells from blood, with Jurkat cell RNA spiked in. Specified subset: FACS-sorted CD8+CD4-CCR7+CD45RA+ naive T cells. The sequence derives from a human donor in good health. Some libraries in this study had Jurkat cell RNA spiked in.

Written as DNA, the CDR3 is TGTGCCAGCAGAAAAGGAGGGGACTATGACAAAAACATTCAGTACTTC. Translated, it gives CASRKGGDYDKNIQYF. The chain links TRBV21-1 to TRBJ2-4; TRBD2 is the table's D call and was not checked against the DNA. TRBV21-1 is a pseudogene segment. This CDR3 is built from 16 residues.